Included here is one TCR beta chain sequence, with context. The antigen is undetermined. The data are from a study of blood T cells in healthy people across ages. In the study overall: Template switching retrieved approximately one barcoded beta molecule for each two T cells.

Study-level results: Long-lived and aged donors differed, with more naive CD4+ cells and higher diversity in the long-lived.

Combining a sample-barcoded 5' primer with a J-beta primer mix, a second PCR ran for about 7 to 11 cycles. TCRdb recomputed calls from the 5' RACE reads with MiXCR, one row per CDR3 protein. Altogether about 1.4 million distinct CDR3 sequences are present, roughly 59% being singletons, with the ten largest covering roughly 7%. V lost 5 bases and J lost 4, with 10 bases in between. Germline CDR1 and CDR2: SGHAT and FQNNGV. CDR3 size: 13 residues. The receptor was isolated from a man younger than 35 in good health. The V gene is TRBV11-2, the J gene TRBJ2-3; D possibly uses TRBD1 or TRBD2 (5 bases each). Material: blood. The chain's CDR3 is CASSVGASDTQYF. Here the CDR3 DNA reads TGTGCCAGCAGCGTCGGGGCGTCAGATACGCAGTATTTT. The entire variable domain, with the rest obtained from reference TRBV11-2 and TRBJ2-3, is as follows: EAGVAQSPRYKIIEKRQSVAFWCNPISGHATLYWYQQILGQGPKLLIQFQNNGVVDDSQLPKDRFSAERLKGVDSTLKIQPAKLEDSAVYLCASSVGASDTQYFGPGTRLTVL.